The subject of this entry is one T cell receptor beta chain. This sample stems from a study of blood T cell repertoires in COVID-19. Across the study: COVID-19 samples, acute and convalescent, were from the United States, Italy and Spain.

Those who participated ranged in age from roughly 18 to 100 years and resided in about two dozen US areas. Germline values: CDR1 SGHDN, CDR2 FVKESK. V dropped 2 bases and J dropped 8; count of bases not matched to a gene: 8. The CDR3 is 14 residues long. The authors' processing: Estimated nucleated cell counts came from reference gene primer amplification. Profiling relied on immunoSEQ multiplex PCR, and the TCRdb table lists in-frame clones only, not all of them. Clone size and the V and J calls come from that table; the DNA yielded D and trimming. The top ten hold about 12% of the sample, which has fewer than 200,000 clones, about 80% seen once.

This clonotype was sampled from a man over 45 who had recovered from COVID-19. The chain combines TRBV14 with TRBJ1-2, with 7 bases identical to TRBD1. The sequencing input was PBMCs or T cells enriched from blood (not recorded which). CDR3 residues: CASSQLDRAGGYTF. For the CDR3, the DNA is TGTGCCAGCAGCCAACTAGACAGGGCGGGGGGCTACACCTTC.